This TCR beta chain was sequenced in a study of cytomegalovirus exposure and HLA in healthy donors (dated by TCRdb to about 2017). General notes on the study: An earlier analysis of more than 550 of the donors reported over 250 Gb of sequence data and around 100 million unique TCR beta sequences obtained from roughly 180 million T cells. An early release covering over 500 HLA-typed donors comprised roughly 300 gigabases of sequencing data and 85 million or so unique TCR sequences. Among the roughly 390 genotyped donors, 81% belonged to the genetic ancestry cluster associated with self-reported Caucasian donors. The study aimed to test whether signatures of past pathogen exposure could be identified by cataloging public T cell receptors. The T cell repertoires of 666 subjects were profiled by immunosequencing and related to cytomegalovirus serostatus. Besides the first cohort of some 670 subjects, a separate validation cohort made up of 90 to 150 different subjects was used. To predict cytomegalovirus infection status, the study brought together high-throughput TCR immunosequencing, statistical association of individual TCRs with disease status, and machine learning. To study patterns of TCR occurrence, a later analysis re-analyzed previously published TCR beta repertoires from several hundred donors and added high-resolution HLA genotyping. Rather than using new phenotypic data, the later analysis identified candidate immune exposures from TCR beta sequences and from how often those sequences occurred across donors. To decide whether each TCR beta V gene segment behaved as functional or pseudogenic, an earlier analysis of fewer than 750 of the donors relied on high-throughput TCR beta sequencing. Alongside the repertoire data, information on donor age, sex, ethnicity and CMV serostatus was compiled. A later genetic analysis used genome-wide SNP genotypes for about 65% of the roughly 670 donors, treating that subset as a discovery cohort. Every discovery cohort repertoire had been produced on one sequencing platform. Class I and class II HLA loci were covered by the typing at four-digit resolution. The number of typed donors differed by locus: roughly 629-630 for A, B, C, DRB1 and DQB1; some 500 for DQA1; 606 for DPA1; and some 430 for DPB1. A few DR-DQ haplotypes were treated as single units for association and clustering because of strong linkage in the cohort. Among around 400 genotyped donors of the cohort, an average of approximately 200,000 unique TCR beta nucleotide sequences was sequenced per donor, of which 15% to 20% were non-productive. Overall study results and their limits: An earlier analysis of around 500 of the donors showed that most TCR beta V segments appeared in productive rearrangements either about 87% or about 30% of the time, which broadly matched IMGT annotations. According to a later analysis, parvovirus B19, influenza, CMV and Epstein-Barr virus appeared linked to several top co-occurrence clusters. The sequencing pipeline was judged likely to have produced a cluster of highly shared sequence variants as a technical artifact. The earlier analysis of nearly 600 of the donors excluded roughly 16 rarely observed V segments, including chromosome 9 orphons, because counts were too low. The authors suggested that the approach could potentially be generalized to other disease states and immunological phenotypes. Immune exposure information for the cohort was limited to CMV serostatus. A later genetic analysis reported fewer N-insertions in productive TCRs among donors in an Asian-associated ancestry cluster than the roughly 690-donor mean. In a later analysis, most CMV-associated TCR beta chains were found to appear HLA-restricted, with HLA associations seemingly driven largely by CMV exposure. A further reported finding was that TCR beta sequences accurately predicted the HLA-A and HLA-B alleles for most subjects in the first cohort. Specific HLA alleles were associated with roughly 17,000 TCR beta sequences at a false discovery rate of 0.05 in a later analysis. Linkage disequilibrium might explain the correlated functional status among segregating V segments, but an unknown experimental factor could not be excluded. A total of 164 TCR beta chains were listed by the study as associated with cytomegalovirus. A later analysis found that HLA-associated TCR beta chains were more clonally expanded and had lower generation probabilities than equally common non-associated chains. Because the 87-base-pair reads could not distinguish some IMGT-functional V segments, including TRBV6-2 and TRBV6-3, those segments were excluded. Presence/absence analyses assumed roughly uniform sequencing depth across donors, an assumption that may not hold. This cohort had only TCR beta chains sequenced, and the lack of alpha or paired-chain data limited which features could be detected. HLA typing was unavailable for some donors at each locus, so association tests used only the typed subset. An association between a missense DCLRE1C variant and V-gene and J-gene trimming of TCR beta chains was found in a later genetic analysis and replicated in an independent cohort. According to a later analysis, TCR association rates differed among HLA loci, with DRB1 alleles showing the most associated TCRs and HLA-C alleles showing the fewest. In vitro tests confirmed that three of the cytomegalovirus-associated TCR beta chains recognize cytomegalovirus antigens. When HLA alleles, especially DR and DQ, strongly co-occurred, attributing TCR associations to individual alleles was difficult. Across donors, most TCR sequences were observed very rarely, whereas some public TCRs were present in many individuals. In both the original and validation cohorts, the classifier was reported to diagnose cytomegalovirus status with high specificity and sensitivity.

The cohort comprised approximately 700 healthy bone marrow donors. All cohort members were sampled while nominally healthy, although unrecorded immune exposures were likely present. The donor was CMV seronegative and belonged to the group of 350 or so seronegative cohort members. Every donor gave a peripheral blood sample, and the peripheral blood mononuclear cells from that sample were used for TCR beta sequencing. Genomic DNA was extracted from the blood cell samples with the Qiagen DNeasy Blood Extraction Kit. On this clone itself: Its binding antigen is unknown. Within one base of it there is no much larger clone, and no base qualities were kept.

For CDR1 and CDR2, the germline V gene (reference sequence) lists SEHNR and FQNEAQ. Cut back by 5 bases and 2 bases, the V and J ends lie 18 bases apart. From the cysteine through the phenylalanine, the CDR3 covers 16 amino acids. The only DNA kept is the CDR3, 48 bases in frame from the first base. Library preparation used the immunoSEQ multiplex PCR assay. For the multiplex PCR, a mixture combining 60 forward primers for TCR Vbeta segments and 13 reverse primers for TCR Jbeta segments was used. Amplification of the CDR3 region of rearranged TCR beta genes was performed with a multiplex PCR assay on genomic DNA. The Illumina HiSeq System was used to sequence the amplified TCR beta libraries as 87-base-pair reads. As for the authors' bioinformatics: Across the roughly 700 repertoires, a later analysis counted 80 million or so unique TCR beta chains, around 11 million of which were shared by at least two donors. Raw reads were error-corrected and collapsed into unique sequences by a nearest-neighbor algorithm in which closely related sequences were merged to remove PCR and sequencing errors. To assign V, D and J gene segments, CDR3 sequences were aligned to IMGT reference sequences. For a sequence to be retained, a match of at least six nucleotides to both a V gene segment and a J gene segment was required. Rearrangements were classified as productive when the CDR3 lacked stop codons and remained in frame with V and J, and all other rearrangements were classified as non-productive. Following IMGT convention, CDR3 was defined as the stretch from the second conserved V-encoded cysteine to the conserved J-encoded phenylalanine. Sequences without an unambiguous match to a single V gene segment were excluded from the earlier analysis of a few hundred of the donors. An earlier analysis of under 750 of the donors called V segments functional above 56.7% productive rearrangements and segregating when the between-donor standard deviation exceeded 5%. To diagnose cytomegalovirus status from the catalog of TCR beta chain sequences, a statistical classification framework was built. In a later analysis, V and J genes were assigned by comparing TCR nucleotide sequences against IMGT/GENE-DB human TR gene sequences. The TCRdist pipeline was used in a later analysis to assign CDR3 sequences and most-parsimonious VDJ recombination scenarios. In a later analysis, each TCR beta chain was defined by its CDR3 amino acid sequence together with its V-gene family, and reads lacking a unique V-gene family were excluded. In a later analysis, around 650 highly shared, low-generation-probability nucleotide sequences were removed to address suspected cross-contamination and a sequencing artifact. A later analysis calculated a clonal expansion index for each public chain from normalized within-repertoire ranks of inferred template counts. In a later analysis, generation probabilities were computed with a VDJ recombination model fitted to out-of-frame rearrangements, and the resulting probabilities were checked against IGoR. Hypergeometric tests were used in a later analysis to score TCR-TCR, TCR-HLA and TCR-CMV co-occurrence, with a repertoire-size bias correction applied to the TCR pairs. To estimate false discovery rates, a later analysis permuted the HLA or CMV assignments 20 times. In a later analysis, co-occurring TCRs were grouped using DBSCAN, and TCRdist sequence similarity was added for clustering within HLA-allele-positive subsets. Repertoires with fewer than 30,000 or more than 120,000 public chains were left out of co-occurrence clustering, as were about 5 repertoires with anomalous nucleotide sharing. What TCRdb holds here is the immuneACCESS table cut down to in-frame rearrangements. Part of the clones is not present; checked against another copy, under half of the missing clones reflect an unresolved V gene, and the others are unexplained. V and J calls and clone size are as listed in that table; D and trimming were resolved from the DNA. The sample profile shows about 200,000 clones; about 80% of them were found once. Approximately 0.6% of the sample is taken by the ten largest.

This receptor chain uses TRBV7-9 and TRBJ1-2; perhaps TRBD1 is the D gene, with 5 bases matching. This TCR was sampled from a young man in good health and CMV-seronegative. Material: PBMCs. The CDR3 amino acid sequence is: CASSPGDFRGNYGYTF. The sequence in DNA is TGTGCCAGCAGCCCCGGGGACTTTCGAGGGAACTATGGCTACACCTTC.